Listed below are T cell receptor beta chains from one sample, sequenced in a study of shared clonotypes between healthy human individuals. TCRdb's copy holds only in-frame clones and misses some; the assay was immunoSEQ multiplex PCR. The sample lists about 120,000 clones, more than 65% occurring once. Sequenced sample: memory CD8+ T cells sorted from blood. These receptors all come from a woman in her twenties or thirties in good health. CDR3s include the opening cysteine and the closing phenylalanine or tryptophan. A D gene is named only where the DNA matches it firmly. Size is stated for part of the rows, as once, few or many counts, or as a class when the clone is expanded.

J gene: TRBJ2-7
V gene: TRBV10-3
D gene: TRBD1
CDR3 length: 15
clone size: once
CDR3 protein: CAISEEQGSGYEQYF
CDR3 DNA: TGTGCCATCAGTGAGGAACAGGGGTCGGGTTACGAGCAGTACTTC

J gene: TRBJ2-4
V gene: TRBV2
D gene: TRBD2
CDR3 length: 16
clone size: NA
CDR3 protein: CASTLAGSLAKNIQYF
CDR3 DNA: TGTGCCAGCACCCTAGCGGGATCCTTAGCCAAAAACATTCAGTACTTC

J gene: TRBJ1-1
V gene: TRBV28
D gene: NA
CDR3 length: 16
clone size: many
CDR3 protein: CASSPLGGLDITEAFF
CDR3 DNA: TGTGCCAGCAGTCCTCTTGGGGGGCTGGATATCACTGAAGCTTTCTTT

J gene: TRBJ1-5
V gene: TRBV25-1
D gene: NA
CDR3 length: 15
clone size: NA
CDR3 protein: CASSESGSGNQPQHF
CDR3 DNA: TGTGCCAGCAGTGAATCCGGGTCGGGCAATCAGCCCCAGCATTTT

J gene: TRBJ1-1
V gene: TRBV5-5
D gene: NA
CDR3 length: 13
clone size: NA
CDR3 protein: CASSRLAGTEAFF
CDR3 DNA: TGTGCCAGCAGCCGCCTGGCTGGCACTGAAGCTTTCTTT

J gene: TRBJ2-1
V gene: TRBV30
D gene: TRBD2
CDR3 length: 15
clone size: NA
CDR3 protein: CAWSLLAGGQNEQFF
CDR3 DNA: TGTGCCTGGAGTCTCCTAGCGGGAGGCCAGAATGAGCAGTTCTTC

J gene: TRBJ2-7
V gene: TRBV25-1
D gene: NA
CDR3 length: 15
clone size: many
CDR3 protein: CASSENSGNSYEQYF
CDR3 DNA: TGTGCCAGCAGTGAGAATAGCGGAAACTCCTACGAGCAGTACTTC

J gene: TRBJ2-3
V gene: TRBV6-5
D gene: NA
CDR3 length: 15
clone size: NA
CDR3 protein: CASRDGTPREDTQYF
CDR3 DNA: TGTGCCAGCAGGGACGGGACCCCAAGGGAAGATACGCAGTATTTT

J gene: TRBJ2-7
V gene: TRBV28
D gene: TRBD2
CDR3 length: 16
clone size: NA
CDR3 protein: CASSANRLAASYEQYF
CDR3 DNA: TGTGCCAGCAGCGCTAATCGACTAGCGGCCTCCTACGAGCAGTACTTC

J gene: TRBJ2-7
V gene: TRBV19
D gene: TRBD1
CDR3 length: 14
clone size: NA
CDR3 protein: CASRRTGVPYEQYF
CDR3 DNA: TGTGCCAGTAGACGAACAGGGGTTCCCTACGAGCAGTACTTC

J gene: TRBJ2-1
V gene: TRBV29-1
D gene: TRBD2
CDR3 length: 15
clone size: few
CDR3 protein: CSVGTSGGDYNEQFF
CDR3 DNA: TGCAGCGTTGGGACTAGCGGGGGGGACTACAATGAGCAGTTCTTC

J gene: TRBJ2-3
V gene: TRBV5-4
D gene: TRBD1
CDR3 length: 17
clone size: NA
CDR3 protein: CASSPRGRRLSTDTQYF
CDR3 DNA: TGTGCCAGCAGCCCCAGGGGGCGGCGTCTCAGCACAGATACGCAGTATTTT

J gene: TRBJ2-7
V gene: TRBV25-1
D gene: TRBD1
CDR3 length: 16
clone size: NA
CDR3 protein: CASSEGRDRAPYEQYF
CDR3 DNA: TGTGCCAGCAGTGAGGGCCGGGACAGGGCTCCCTACGAGCAGTACTTC

J gene: TRBJ2-7
V gene: TRBV11-1
D gene: TRBD1
CDR3 length: 16
clone size: NA
CDR3 protein: CASSLVPWTGAYEQYF
CDR3 DNA: TGTGCCAGCAGCTTAGTTCCTTGGACAGGGGCATACGAGCAGTACTTC

J gene: TRBJ2-2
V gene: TRBV15
D gene: TRBD2
CDR3 length: 14
clone size: few
CDR3 protein: CATRAGQNTGELFF
CDR3 DNA: TGTGCCACCAGAGCGGGGCAGAACACCGGGGAGCTGTTTTTT

J gene: TRBJ2-3
V gene: TRBV2
D gene: NA
CDR3 length: 15
clone size: NA
CDR3 protein: CASDLLATRTDTQYF
CDR3 DNA: TGTGCCAGCGATCTTCTAGCGACCCGCACAGATACGCAGTATTTT

J gene: TRBJ2-6
V gene: TRBV2
D gene: NA
CDR3 length: 17
clone size: NA
CDR3 protein: CASSASVGVTGANVLTF
CDR3 DNA: TGTGCCAGCAGCGCAAGCGTGGGTGTAACTGGGGCCAACGTCCTGACTTTC

J gene: TRBJ2-7
V gene: TRBV5-1
D gene: NA
CDR3 length: 14
clone size: NA
CDR3 protein: CASSFNRDFYEQYF
CDR3 DNA: TGCGCCAGCAGCTTCAACAGGGATTTCTACGAGCAGTACTTC

J gene: TRBJ1-4
V gene: TRBV15
D gene: TRBD1
CDR3 length: 14
clone size: NA
CDR3 protein: CATSPTGVVEKLFF
CDR3 DNA: TGTGCCACCAGCCCGACAGGGGTTGTAGAAAAACTGTTTTTT

J gene: TRBJ2-1
V gene: TRBV7-8
D gene: TRBD2
CDR3 length: 17
clone size: NA
CDR3 protein: CASSLALAGEFYNEQFF
CDR3 DNA: TGTGCCAGCAGCTTAGCTCTAGCGGGAGAATTTTACAATGAGCAGTTCTTC

J gene: TRBJ1-1
V gene: TRBV11-2
D gene: NA
CDR3 length: 14
clone size: NA
CDR3 protein: CASSLAATNTEAFF
CDR3 DNA: TGTGCCAGCAGCTTAGCGGCCACGAACACTGAAGCTTTCTTT

J gene: TRBJ1-2
V gene: TRBV4-1
D gene: TRBD1
CDR3 length: 14
clone size: NA
CDR3 protein: CASSPGQSVLGYTF
CDR3 DNA: TGCGCCAGCAGCCCGGGACAGTCGGTACTTGGCTACACCTTC